Following are 7 T cell receptor beta chains from one sample sequenced in a study of CXCR3-negative and CXCR3-positive naive CD8 T cells. The study's findings and limits: A higher hydrophobicity marked the TRB CDR3s of CXCR3-positive naive cells versus CXCR3-negative naive cells.

Which antigens these TCRs recognize remains unknown. The libraries of TRB cDNA were prepared using 5' RACE with UMI labels. No DNA is given; TCRdb re-called the 5' RACE reads and lists each CDR3 protein once. This repertoire includes approximately 140,000 distinct CDR3 sequences. The specimen sequenced was naive CXCR3+ CD8+ T cells from blood. The subset is: CD45RO-CCR7+CD27+CD95- naive CD8+ T cells expressing CXCR3 (TNR3+). The receptors here all came from a human donor in good health. Some clones in this sample may be carry-over from other donors' samples.

The V call is TRBV5-1, the J call TRBJ2-1; there is no DNA to check the TCRdb D call of TRBD2. The CDR3 sequence is 14 residues long. In germline, CDR1 is SGHRS, CDR2 YFSETQ. The CDR3 loop is CASTGTSEGNEQFF.

The rearrangement joins TRBV29-1 to TRBJ1-5; with no DNA, the TCRdb D assignment of TRBD1 cannot be verified. The CDR3 length is 13 residues. In germline, CDR1 is SQVTM, CDR2 ANQGSEA. The CDR3 spells CSVDGDGNQPQHF.

The chain employs TRBV10-2 and TRBJ2-2; without DNA, the TCRdb call of TRBD2 cannot be checked. This CDR3 has 15 amino acids. Germline values: CDR1 WSHSY, CDR2 SAAADI. This CDR3 reads CASSEMRVNTGELFF.

This sequence joins TRBV7-3 and TRBJ2-1; TCRdb's assignment of TRBD2 cannot be checked, as there is no DNA. Per germline, CDR1 SGHTA and CDR2 FQGTGA. This CDR3 is built from 15 residues. The chain's CDR3 is CASSLISGGEDEQFF.

The chain links TRBV6-6 to TRBJ2-1. The CDR3 extends over 11 amino acids. CDR1 and CDR2 from the germline V gene are MNHNY and SVGAGI (reference sequence). CDR3 sequence: CASSYGVGQFF.

This CDR3 reads CSVETGSGTYEQYF. The chain joins TRBV29-1 to TRBJ2-7; TCRdb's D call, TRBD1, is unchecked because there is no DNA. Germline assignment: CDR1 SQVTM and CDR2 ANQGSEA. This CDR3 spans 14 amino acids.

The genes are TRBV7-8 and TRBJ2-7; TCRdb's assignment of TRBD2 cannot be checked, as there is no DNA. CDR1 and CDR2 from the germline V gene are SGHVS and FQNEAQ. The CDR3 contains 15 residues. This CDR3 reads CASSSDPGLAGEQYF.